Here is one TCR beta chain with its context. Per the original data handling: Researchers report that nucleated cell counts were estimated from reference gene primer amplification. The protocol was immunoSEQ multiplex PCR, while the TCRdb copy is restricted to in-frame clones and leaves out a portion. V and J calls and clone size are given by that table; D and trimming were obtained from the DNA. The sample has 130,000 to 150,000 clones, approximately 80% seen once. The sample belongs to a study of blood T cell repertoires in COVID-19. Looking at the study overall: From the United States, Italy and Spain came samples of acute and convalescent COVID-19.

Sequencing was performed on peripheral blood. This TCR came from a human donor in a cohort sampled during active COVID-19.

The CDR3 is CASSSGLAGELFF. CDR3 bases: TGTGCCAGCAGTTCGGGACTAGCCGGGGAGCTGTTTTTT. The V call is TRBV2, the J call TRBJ2-2; 8 bases line up with TRBD2. CDR3 length: 13 residues. CDR1 and CDR2 from the germline V gene are SNHLY and FYNNEI. Trimming at V came to 5 bases and at J to 6 bases, leaving 2 bases not matched to a gene.